Shown below are 15 T cell receptor beta chains from a single sample sequenced in a study of early T cells in non-severe SARS-CoV-2 infection. Each CDR3 protein gets one entry after TCRdb re-called the 5' RACE reads with MiXCR. The sample has tens of thousands of distinct CDR3 sequences; about 11% are singletons. This material consisted of whole blood, taken at baseline. Receptor source: an adult who was a healthcare worker with PCR-confirmed SARS-CoV-2 infection or an uninfected control (not recorded which).

The chain recombines TRBV5-1 with TRBJ1-1, with D possibly TRBD1 on 5 matching bases. V was shortened by 2 bases and J by 3 bases, with 8 bases between the two germline ends. The germline V gene has CDR1 SGHRS and CDR2 YFSETQ. This CDR3 comprises 13 residues. The CDR3 loop reads CASSFAGDTEAFF. As DNA, the CDR3 is TGCGCCAGCAGCTTCGCGGGGGACACTGAAGCTTTCTTT.

This clonotype was counted at least ten times. This chain uses TRBV7-9 with TRBJ2-4, with 9 nucleotides matching TRBD1. This CDR3 is 14 amino acids long. The germline CDR1 and CDR2 sequences are SEHNR and FQNEAQ (reference sequence). Trimming at V came to 1 base and at J to 8 bases, leaving 3 bases not matched to a gene. For the CDR3, the DNA is TGTGCCAGCAGCTTAGGGGACAGGGTTGACATTCAGTACTTC. Amino acid sequence: CASSLGDRVDIQYF. Complete variable domain (other parts from reference TRBV7-9 and TRBJ2-4): DTGVSQNPRHKITKRGQNVTFRCDPISEHNRLYWYRQTLGQGPEFLTYFQNEAQLEKSRLLSDRFSAERPKGSFSTLEIQRTEQGDSAMYLCASSLGDRVDIQYFGAGTRLSVL.

This clonotype was counted many times. This chain joins TRBV7-9 and TRBJ2-7; the match to TRBD2 covers 8 bases. This CDR3 region has 15 residues. V trimming: 4 bases; J trimming: 6 bases; junction bases outside the gene matches: 11. The germline gives CDR1 SEHNR, CDR2 FQNEAQ (reference sequence). CDR3 amino acids: CASSSGGGGTSEQYF. In DNA, the CDR3 is TGTGCCAGCAGCTCCGGGGGGGGTGGAACCAGCGAGCAGTACTTC.

The chain has TRBV6-2 or TRBV6-3 and TRBJ2-1; TRBD2 might be the D (5 bases). This CDR3 spans 14 amino acids. Germline values: CDR1 MNHEY, CDR2 SVGEGT. Trimming left V 6 bases short and J 0 bases short, with 9 bases between. The chain's CDR3 is CASSSGFSYNEQFF. The CDR3 DNA reads TGTGCCAGCAGCTCGGGGTTCTCCTACAATGAGCAGTTCTTC.

This clonotype occurred a few times. This chain links TRBV4-1 with TRBJ2-1; TRBD2 might be the D (6 bases). The CDR3 is made up of 14 amino acids. In germline, CDR1 is MGHRA, CDR2 YSYEKL. Trimming took 0 bases from V and 6 from J, leaving 9 bases between them. Here the CDR3 DNA reads TGCGCCAGCAGCCAAGATCGGGGGTTCAATGAGCAGTTCTTC. The encoded protein is CASSQDRGFNEQFF.

This clonotype appeared a few times. The chain couples TRBV6-1 to TRBJ2-3; possible D gene TRBD2, 5 bases. This CDR3 is 16 amino acids long. In germline, CDR1 is MNHNS, CDR2 SASEGT. The germline V and J ends were trimmed by 2 bases and 5 bases, with 17 bases remaining between them. DNA of the CDR3: TGTGCCAGCAGTGAAATTACGGGGTCCCGGGGAGATACGCAGTATTTT. Residues: CASSEITGSRGDTQYF.

The rearrangement links TRBV29-1 to TRBJ1-1; D is uncertain. The CDR3 contains 11 residues. Per germline, CDR1 SQVTM and CDR2 ANQGSEA. Trimming left V 4 bases short and J 5 bases short, with 8 bases between. In DNA, the CDR3 is TGCAGCGTTGCTGAATGGACTGAAGCTTTCTTT. Its protein product is CSVAEWTEAFF. Complete variable domain (other parts from reference TRBV29-1 and TRBJ1-1): SAVISQKPSRDICQRGTSLTIQCQVDSQVTMMFWYRQQPGQSLTLIATANQGSEATYESGFVIDKFPISRPNLTFSTLTVSNMSPEDSSIYLCSVAEWTEAFFGQGTRLTVV.

This clonotype was detected only a few times. The V gene is TRBV30, the J gene TRBJ2-3; 8 bases line up with TRBD2. The CDR3 has 15 residues. V was clipped by 3 bases and J by 5 bases; unmatched bases: 10. CDR1 GTSNPN and CDR2 SVGIG come from the germline V gene (reference sequence). CDR3 DNA sequence: TGTGCCTGGAGCTGGAACGGGGGGGCCGTAGATACGCAGTATTTT. This translates into CAWSWNGGAVDTQYF. Together with reference TRBV30 and TRBJ2-3, the CDR3 gives the full variable domain: SQTIHQWPATLVQPVGSPLSLECTVEGTSNPNLYWYRQAAGRGLQLLFYSVGIGQISSEVPQNLSASRPQDRQFILSSKKLLLSDSGFYLCAWSWNGGAVDTQYFGPGTRLTVL.

The chain is built from TRBV11-3 and TRBJ1-6, with D unclear. The CDR3 is 15 residues long. Trimming pared 3 bases from V and 0 bases from J, leaving 6 bases between. Germline V gene data show CDR1 as SGHNT and CDR2 as YENEEA. The CDR3 sequence: CASSLGSSYNSPLHF. The DNA for the CDR3 is TGTGCCAGCAGCTTGGGAAGCTCCTATAATTCACCCCTCCACTTT. The full variable domain, its missing parts supplied by reference TRBV11-3 and TRBJ1-6, is EAGVVQSPRYKIIEKKQPVAFWCNPISGHNTLYWYLQNLGQGPELLIRYENEEAVDDSQLPKDRFSAERLKGVDSTLKIQPAELGDSAVYLCASSLGSSYNSPLHFGNGTRLTVT.

This clonotype has just a few counts. The rearrangement links TRBV15 to TRBJ2-3; 10 nucleotides line up with TRBD1. CDR3 length: 18 amino acids. Germline trimming cut 1 base from V and 0 bases from J; bases unmatched to any gene: 7. Germline V gene data show CDR1 as LNHNV and CDR2 as YYDKDF (reference sequence). Here the CDR3 DNA reads TGTGCCACCAGCAGAGGACAGGGGGCGATCTCTAGCACAGATACGCAGTATTTT. Its protein is CATSRGQGAISSTDTQYF.

This chain connects TRBV20-1 to TRBJ2-3; 10 bases agree with TRBD2. The J segment lost 6 bases and the V segment lost 0 bases, leaving 9 bases of the junction unmatched. Germline assignment: CDR1 DFQATT and CDR2 SNEGSKA (reference sequence). The CDR3 sequence is 16 residues long. The CDR3 loop is CSARDFASGGSDTQYF. The CDR3 coding sequence is TGCAGTGCTAGAGATTTCGCTAGCGGGGGTTCGGATACGCAGTATTTT.

This clonotype was counted at least ten times. This chain uses TRBV7-8 with TRBJ1-2; D unclear. With 1 base removed from V and 4 bases from J, the gap between germline ends came to 13 bases. The CDR3 has 15 amino acids. Germline CDR1 reads SGHVS; CDR2 reads FQNEAQ. CDR3: CASSLDGFRAYGYTF. The CDR3 bases are TGTGCCAGCAGCTTAGATGGGTTTAGGGCCTATGGCTACACCTTC.

This clonotype was detected ten times or more. V gene TRBV7-2 combines with J gene TRBJ2-5; 14 bases align to TRBD2. This CDR3 is 16 amino acids long. The ends lost 4 bases at V and 4 bases at J; junction bases unmatched: 5. Germline CDR1 SGHTA, CDR2 FQGNSA. CDR3 bases: TGTGCCAGCAGCTACCCGGGACTAGCGGGGGTAGAGACCCAGTACTTC. Translation: CASSYPGLAGVETQYF. The full variable domain, rest sourced from reference TRBV7-2 and TRBJ2-5, is GAGVSQSPSNKVTEKGKDVELRCDPISGHTALYWYRQSLGQGLEFLIYFQGNSAPDKSGLPSDRFSAERTGGSVSTLTIQRTQQEDSAVYLCASSYPGLAGVETQYFGPGTRLLVL.

A few counts support this clonotype. This chain connects TRBV20-1 to TRBJ1-2; tentatively, D is TRBD1 (6 bases). Trimming cost V 6 bases and J 0 bases, with 17 bases left between them. Germline V gene lookup returns CDR1 DFQATT and CDR2 SNEGSKA (reference sequence). This CDR3 region has 15 residues. The CDR3 region is CSAPVGGQTNYGYTF. The CDR3 DNA follows: TGCAGTGCCCCTGTCGGGGGCCAGACTAACTATGGCTACACCTTC.

The sample holds a few counts of this clonotype. The chain recombines TRBV6-2 or TRBV6-3 with TRBJ1-5; TRBD1 matches 7 bases. The V gene end was trimmed by 7 bases and the J gene end by 7 bases; junction bases not matched to a gene: 7. Germline assignment: CDR1 MNHEY and CDR2 SVGEGT. The CDR3 loop spans 13 amino acids. Written as DNA, the CDR3 is TGTGCCAGCATGGACAGGTTGGACCAGCCCCAGCATTTT. Its protein product is CASMDRLDQPQHF.